This TCR beta chain derives from a study of cytomegalovirus exposure and HLA in healthy donors. For the study at large: The study placed less than 90% of its roughly 400 genotyped donors in the Caucasian-associated ancestry cluster.

The study ran its PCR with 60 Vbeta and 13 Jbeta primers. Libraries were prepared by immunoSEQ multiplex PCR; TCRdb keeps only in-frame clonotypes and omits some of them. The sample has about 180,000 clones, approximately 80% seen once. Trimming left V 5 bases short and J 5 bases short, with 15 bases between. Germline CDR1 reads SGHAT; CDR2 reads FQNNGV. The CDR3 length is 14 residues. This clonotype was sampled from a man aged 25-45 years in good health and CMV-seropositive. The sequenced material came from PBMCs. The V call is TRBV11-2, the J call TRBJ1-1; D gene uncertain. The CDR3 DNA reads as TGTGCCAGCAGCCGAATGACCCGGGGAACTGAAGCTTTCTTT. It specifies CASSRMTRGTEAFF. The full variable domain, completed using reference TRBV11-2 and TRBJ1-1, is EAGVAQSPRYKIIEKRQSVAFWCNPISGHATLYWYQQILGQGPKLLIQFQNNGVVDDSQLPKDRFSAERLKGVDSTLKIQPAKLEDSAVYLCASSRMTRGTEAFFGQGTRLTVV.